One TCR beta chain is described in this entry. V shed 4 bases and J shed 3 bases, with 12 bases lying between them. The CDR3 is made up of 15 amino acids. Germline CDR1 SGHAT, CDR2 FQDESV (reference sequence). TCRdb reprocessed the RT-PCR reads with MiXCR, giving one entry per CDR3 protein. The table has 500,000 to 600,000 distinct CDR3 sequences, 16% seen once. The source of the sample is a study of response to subunit inactivated influenza vaccine. The sample consisted of CD4+ T cells sorted from PBMCs, taken roughly 24 months after vaccination. This TCR was recovered from a man aged 50 to 75 who received an inactivated influenza vaccine. The genes are TRBV11-1 and TRBJ2-2; perhaps TRBD1 as D (6 bases). For the CDR3, the DNA is TGTGCCAGCAGCTCTCAGGGGCCGGACACCGGGGAGCTGTTTTTT. It yields the protein CASSSQGPDTGELFF.